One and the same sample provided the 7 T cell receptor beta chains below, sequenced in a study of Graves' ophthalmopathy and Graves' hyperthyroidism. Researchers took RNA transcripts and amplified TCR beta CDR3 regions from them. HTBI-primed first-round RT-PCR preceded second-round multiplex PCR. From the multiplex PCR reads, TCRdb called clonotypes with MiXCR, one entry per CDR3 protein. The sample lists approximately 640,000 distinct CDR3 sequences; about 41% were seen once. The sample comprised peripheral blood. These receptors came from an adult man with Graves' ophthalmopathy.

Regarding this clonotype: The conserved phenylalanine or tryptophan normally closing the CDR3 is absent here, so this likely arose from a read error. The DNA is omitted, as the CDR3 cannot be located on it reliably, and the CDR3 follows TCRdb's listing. The CDR3 spells CSVGGQPNY. The chain employs TRBV29-1 and TRBJ1-1; the table's D call, TRBD1, has no DNA check behind it. The CDR3 is 9 amino acids in total, end residues counted. CDR1 and CDR2 from the germline V gene are SQVTM and ANQGSEA.

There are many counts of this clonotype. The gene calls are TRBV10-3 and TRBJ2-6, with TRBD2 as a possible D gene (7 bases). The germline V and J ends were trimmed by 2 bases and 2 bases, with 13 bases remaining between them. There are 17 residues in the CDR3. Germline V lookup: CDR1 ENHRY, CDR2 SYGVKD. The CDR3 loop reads CAISENRRGPGANVLTF. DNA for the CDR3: TGTGCCATCAGTGAGAACCGGCGGGGGCCTGGGGCCAACGTCCTGACTTTC.

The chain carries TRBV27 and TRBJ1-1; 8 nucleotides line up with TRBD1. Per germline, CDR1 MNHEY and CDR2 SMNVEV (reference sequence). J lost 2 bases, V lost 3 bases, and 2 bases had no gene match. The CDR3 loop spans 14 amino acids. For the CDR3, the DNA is TGTGCCAGCAGTTTCCAGGGGGCCAACACTGAAGCTTTCTTT. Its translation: CASSFQGANTEAFF.

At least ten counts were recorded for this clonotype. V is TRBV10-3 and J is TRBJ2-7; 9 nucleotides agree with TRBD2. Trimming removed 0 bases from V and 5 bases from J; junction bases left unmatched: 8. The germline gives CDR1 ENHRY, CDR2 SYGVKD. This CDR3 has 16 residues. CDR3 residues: CAISESSSGIQDEQYF. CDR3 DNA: TGTGCCATCAGTGAGTCCTCTAGCGGGATCCAGGACGAGCAGTACTTC.

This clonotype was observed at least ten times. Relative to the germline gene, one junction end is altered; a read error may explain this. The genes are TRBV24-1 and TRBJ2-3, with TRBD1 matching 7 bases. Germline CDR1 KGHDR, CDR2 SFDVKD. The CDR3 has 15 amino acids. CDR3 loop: CATSDRDRVVDTQYF. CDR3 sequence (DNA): TGTGCCACCAGTGATCGGGACAGAGTGGTAGATACACAGTATTTT.

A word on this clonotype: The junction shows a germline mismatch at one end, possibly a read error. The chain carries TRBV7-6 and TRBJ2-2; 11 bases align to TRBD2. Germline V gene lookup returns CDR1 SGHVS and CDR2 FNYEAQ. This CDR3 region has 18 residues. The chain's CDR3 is CASSRYSGRAANTGELFF. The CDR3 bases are TGCGCCAGCAGCCGCTATAGCGGGAGGGCCGCGAACACCGGGGAGCTGTTTTTT.

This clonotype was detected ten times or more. Here the CDR3 reads CATRGTGMNTEAFF. CDR3 coding DNA: TGTGCCACCAGAGGAACAGGGATGAACACTGAAGCTTTCTTT. The V and J genes are TRBV24-1 and TRBJ1-1, with a weak D call TRBD1 (6 bases). From germline, CDR1 is KGHDR and CDR2 SFDVKD. The CDR3 loop spans 14 amino acids. The V gene lost 7 bases and the J gene lost 0 bases, with 11 bases spanning the gap.